The T cell receptor (beta chain) under discussion was sequenced for a study of regulatory T cells in long-lasting Graves disease. Sample time point: newly diagnosed GD, antithyroid drugs for less than 3 months. Extracted RNA from PBMCs served as the source of the TCR library. A word on this clonotype: Antigen specificity is unknown.

Trimming cost V 7 bases and J 0 bases, with 16 bases left between them. CDR3 length: 14 amino acids. Germline V lookup: CDR1 SQVTM, CDR2 ANQGSEA. Notes on the study in general: The work looked only at peripheral blood and did not look at thyroid tissue. With persistent disease, TRBV28, TRBJ1-2 and TRBJ2-5 were the favored segments.

The TCR beta library used iRepertoire HTBI primers with Arm-PCR amplification of CDR3. TCRdb re-analysed the multiplex PCR reads in MiXCR, keeping a single row per CDR3 protein. The sample records over 400,000 distinct CDR3 sequences, 11% to 15% being singletons. The data were also submitted as part of a second study, on T cells in Graves' hyperthyroidism and ophthalmopathy. That paper notes: Orbital computed tomography and thyroid ultrasound, together with serum TRAb and thyroxine and clinical symptoms, were used for diagnoses. With the HTBI primer set, the TCR CDR3 went through a first round of RT-PCR.

The chain carries TRBV29-1 and TRBJ2-7; D is perhaps TRBD1 (6 bases). The TCR originated in a woman between 50 and 59 years old with Graves disease. This specimen consisted of peripheral blood mononuclear cells (PBMCs), obtained at new diagnosis, from a patient treated with antithyroid drugs. The CDR3 DNA is TGCAGCGCTAGGGACAACGCAGACTCCTACGAGCAGTACTTC. It is translated as CSARDNADSYEQYF.